The T cell receptor beta chain under discussion was sequenced for a study of blood T cell repertoires in COVID-19. For the study at large: Acute and convalescent COVID-19 samples came from the United States, Italy and Spain. From T cells, B-cell-depleted T cells, or PBMCs came the material, which was cDNA or gDNA.

Original data processing: How many nucleated cells were present was estimated from reference gene primer amplification. The protocol was immunoSEQ multiplex PCR, while the TCRdb copy is restricted to in-frame clones and leaves out a portion. That table is the source of V, J and clone size, and D and trimming were worked out from the DNA. Of approximately 220,000 clones listed, 70% to 90% are singletons. Sequencing input: peripheral blood. The clonotype originates from a woman in her forties or fifties with acute or convalescent COVID-19.

CDR3 amino acids: CASSQDPRSPEAFF. Written as DNA, the CDR3 is TGTGCCAGCAGCCAAGATCCGAGATCCCCTGAAGCTTTCTTT. The V gene is TRBV3-1 (or the pseudogene TRBV3-2), the J gene TRBJ1-1; no firm D call. Germline V gene sequence: CDR1 LGHDT, CDR2 YNNKEL (reference sequence). V was trimmed by 0 bases and J by 6 bases, leaving 11 bases between them. This CDR3 has 14 amino acids.